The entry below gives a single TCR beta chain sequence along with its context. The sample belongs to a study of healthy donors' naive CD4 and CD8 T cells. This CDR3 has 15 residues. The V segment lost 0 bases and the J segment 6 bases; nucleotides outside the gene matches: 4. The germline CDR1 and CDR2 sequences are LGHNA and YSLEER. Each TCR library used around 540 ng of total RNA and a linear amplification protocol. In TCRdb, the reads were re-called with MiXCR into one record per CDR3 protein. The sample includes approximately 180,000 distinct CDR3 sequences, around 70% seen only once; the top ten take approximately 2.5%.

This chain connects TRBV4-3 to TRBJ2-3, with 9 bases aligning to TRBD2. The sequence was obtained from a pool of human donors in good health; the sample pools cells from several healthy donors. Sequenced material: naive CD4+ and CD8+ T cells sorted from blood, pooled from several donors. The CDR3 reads CASSQDRTSGDTQYF. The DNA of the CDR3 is TGCGCCAGCAGCCAAGATCGTACTAGCGGGGATACGCAGTATTTT.